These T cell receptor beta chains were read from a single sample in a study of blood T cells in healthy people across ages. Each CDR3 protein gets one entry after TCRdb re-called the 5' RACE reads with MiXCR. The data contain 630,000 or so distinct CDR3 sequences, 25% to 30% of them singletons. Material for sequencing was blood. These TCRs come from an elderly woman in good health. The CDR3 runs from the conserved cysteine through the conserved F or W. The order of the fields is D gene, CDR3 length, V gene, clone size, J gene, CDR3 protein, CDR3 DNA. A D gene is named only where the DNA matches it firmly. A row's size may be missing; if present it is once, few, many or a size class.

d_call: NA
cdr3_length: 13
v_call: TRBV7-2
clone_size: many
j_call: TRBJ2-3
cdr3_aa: CASSLDRAGTQYF
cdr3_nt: TGTGCCAGCAGCTTAGATAGGGCGGGTACGCAGTATTTT

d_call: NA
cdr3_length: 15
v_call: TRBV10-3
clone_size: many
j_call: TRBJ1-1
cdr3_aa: CAIRDGRKPNTEAFF
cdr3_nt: TGTGCCATCAGGGACGGACGGAAGCCAAACACTGAAGCTTTCTTT

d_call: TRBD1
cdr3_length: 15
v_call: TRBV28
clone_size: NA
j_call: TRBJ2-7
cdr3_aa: CASDETGTVAYEQYF
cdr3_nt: TGTGCCAGCGATGAAACCGGGACAGTAGCCTACGAGCAGTACTTC

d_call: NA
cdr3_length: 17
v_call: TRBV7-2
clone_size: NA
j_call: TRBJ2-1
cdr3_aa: CASSLAGSAGLYNEQFF
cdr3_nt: TGTGCCAGCAGCTTAGCGGGATCGGCGGGCCTTTACAATGAGCAGTTCTTC

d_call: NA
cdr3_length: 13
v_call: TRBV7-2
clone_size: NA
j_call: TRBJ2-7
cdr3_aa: CASSRPGGPEQYF
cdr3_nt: TGTGCCAGCAGCCGCCCCGGAGGACCCGAGCAGTACTTC

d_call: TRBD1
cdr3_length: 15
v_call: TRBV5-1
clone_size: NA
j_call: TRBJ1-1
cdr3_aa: CASRGPGQANTEAFF
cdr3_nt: TGCGCCAGCAGGGGCCCGGGACAGGCGAACACTGAAGCTTTCTTT

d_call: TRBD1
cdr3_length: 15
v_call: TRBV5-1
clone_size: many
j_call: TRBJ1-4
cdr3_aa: CASSRRTGRGEKLFF
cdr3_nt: TGCGCCAGCAGCAGACGGACAGGGAGAGGTGAAAAACTGTTTTTT

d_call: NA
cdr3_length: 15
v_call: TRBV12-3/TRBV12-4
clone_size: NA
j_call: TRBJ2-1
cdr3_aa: CASLGETASYDEQFF
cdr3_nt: TGTGCCAGCCTTGGTGAGACAGCCTCCTACGATGAGCAGTTCTTC

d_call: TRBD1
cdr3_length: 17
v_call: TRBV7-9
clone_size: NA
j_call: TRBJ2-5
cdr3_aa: CASSLGGTGLKAKTQYF
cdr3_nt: TGTGCCAGCAGCTTAGGGGGGACAGGGCTGAAGGCCAAGACCCAGTACTTC

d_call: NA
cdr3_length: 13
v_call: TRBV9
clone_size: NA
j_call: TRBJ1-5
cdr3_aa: CVSSQGRGQPQHF
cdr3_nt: TGTGTCAGCAGCCAAGGACGGGGCCAGCCCCAGCATTTT

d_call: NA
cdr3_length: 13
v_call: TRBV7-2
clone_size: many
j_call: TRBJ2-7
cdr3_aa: CASSYDSKYEQYF
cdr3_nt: TGTGCCAGCAGCTACGACTCAAAATACGAGCAGTACTTC

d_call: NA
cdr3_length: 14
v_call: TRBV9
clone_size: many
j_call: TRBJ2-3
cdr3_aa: CASSGDGSSDTQYF
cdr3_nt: TGTGCCAGCAGCGGTGACGGGTCTTCAGATACGCAGTATTTT

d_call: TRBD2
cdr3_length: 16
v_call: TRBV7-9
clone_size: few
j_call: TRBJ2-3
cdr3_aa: CASSSGLAGGSDTQYF
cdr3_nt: TGTGCCAGCAGCTCGGGACTAGCGGGGGGCTCGGATACGCAGTATTTT

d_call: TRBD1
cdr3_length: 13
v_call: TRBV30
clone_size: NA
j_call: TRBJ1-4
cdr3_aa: CAYRQGRNEKLFF
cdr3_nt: TGTGCCTACAGACAGGGGCGGAATGAAAAACTGTTTTTT

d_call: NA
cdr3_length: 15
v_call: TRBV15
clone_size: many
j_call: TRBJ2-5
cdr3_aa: CATSRDSGDGETQYF
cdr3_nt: TGTGCCACCAGCAGAGATTCGGGGGATGGAGAGACCCAGTACTTC

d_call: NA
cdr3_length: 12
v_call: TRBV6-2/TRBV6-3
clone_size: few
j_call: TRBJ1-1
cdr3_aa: CASTLHGREAFF
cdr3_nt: TGTGCCAGCACTTTACACGGCAGGGAAGCTTTCTTT

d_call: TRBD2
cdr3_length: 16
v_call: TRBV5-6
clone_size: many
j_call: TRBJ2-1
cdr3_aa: CASSSPLAGGNNEQFF
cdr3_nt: TGTGCCAGCAGCAGTCCACTAGCGGGGGGAAACAATGAGCAGTTCTTC

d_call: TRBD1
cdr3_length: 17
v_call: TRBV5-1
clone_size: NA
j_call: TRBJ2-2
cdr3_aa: CASSLGPGTGIPGELFF
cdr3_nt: TGCGCCAGCAGCTTGGGGCCCGGGACAGGAATACCCGGGGAGCTGTTTTTT

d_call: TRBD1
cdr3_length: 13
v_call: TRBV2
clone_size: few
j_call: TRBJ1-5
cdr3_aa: CASRAGQGQPQHF
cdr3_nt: TGTGCCAGCAGGGCGGGACAGGGACAGCCCCAGCATTTT

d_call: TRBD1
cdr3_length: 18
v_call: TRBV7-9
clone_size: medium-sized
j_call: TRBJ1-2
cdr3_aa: CASSITQRLGQGYNGYTF
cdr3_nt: TGTGCCAGCAGCATCACACAGAGGCTGGGACAGGGTTATAATGGCTACACCTTC

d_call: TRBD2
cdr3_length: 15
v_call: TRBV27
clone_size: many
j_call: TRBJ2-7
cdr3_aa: CASSLSLGGAYEQYF
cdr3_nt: TGTGCCAGCAGTTTATCCTTGGGAGGGGCCTACGAGCAGTACTTC

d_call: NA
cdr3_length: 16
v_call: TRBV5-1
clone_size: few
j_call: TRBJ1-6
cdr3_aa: CASSLASETYNSPLHF
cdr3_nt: TGCGCCAGCAGCTTGGCATCAGAAACGTATAATTCACCCCTCCACTTT

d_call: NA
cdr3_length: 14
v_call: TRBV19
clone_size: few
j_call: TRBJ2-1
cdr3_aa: CASSMAGGYNEQFF
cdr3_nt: TGTGCCAGTAGTATGGCCGGGGGTTACAATGAGCAGTTCTTC